This TCR beta chain was recovered during a study of blood T cell repertoires in COVID-19. Background on the study: T cells, B-cell-depleted T cells, or PBMCs supplied cDNA or gDNA.

The assay was immunoSEQ multiplex PCR, and TCRdb's table has in-frame clones only and misses some. The repertoire consists of 400,000 to 500,000 clones, with roughly 90% occurring once and the leading ten covering around 1.5%. Living in under 30 US areas, the participants were between roughly 18 and 89 years of age. A PCR-confirmed or clinician-diagnosed COVID-19 case had contacted exposed participants within 2 weeks of entry. Germline V gene lookup returns CDR1 SGHRS and CDR2 YFSETQ. With 1 base removed from V and 7 bases from J, the gap between germline ends came to 14 bases. The CDR3 extends over 14 amino acids.

V gene TRBV5-1 combines with J gene TRBJ1-1; D perhaps matches TRBD1 (5 bases). The TCR originated in a woman aged 18-29 years who had been exposed to COVID-19. The material sequenced was PBMCs or T cells enriched from blood (not recorded which). CDR3 residues: CASSLQGLNYEAFF. DNA for the CDR3: TGCGCCAGCAGCTTGCAGGGCCTCAACTATGAAGCTTTCTTT.